The entry that follows covers one TCR beta chain sequence. This sample stems from a study of control samples from healthy donors and cancer patients. Profiling relied on immunoSEQ multiplex PCR, and the TCRdb table lists in-frame clones only, not all of them. Of nearly 40,000 clones in the sample, approximately 90% were seen once. This CDR3 has 14 residues. CDR1 is SGHTA, CDR2 FQGNSA, per germline. V was trimmed by 0 bases and J by 6 bases, leaving 8 bases between them. The receptor's source is a woman between 50 and 59 years old in good health. Sample: blood. The chain is built from TRBV7-2 and TRBJ2-2, with D tentatively TRBD1 (5 bases). The CDR3 reads CASSLATGAGELFF. The CDR3 DNA reads TGTGCCAGCAGCTTAGCCACAGGTGCCGGGGAGCTGTTTTTT. The full variable domain, completed using reference TRBV7-2 and TRBJ2-2, is GAGVSQSPSNKVTEKGKDVELRCDPISGHTALYWYRQSLGQGLEFLIYFQGNSAPDKSGLPSDRFSAERTGGSVSTLTIQRTQQEDSAVYLCASSLATGAGELFFGEGSRLTVL.